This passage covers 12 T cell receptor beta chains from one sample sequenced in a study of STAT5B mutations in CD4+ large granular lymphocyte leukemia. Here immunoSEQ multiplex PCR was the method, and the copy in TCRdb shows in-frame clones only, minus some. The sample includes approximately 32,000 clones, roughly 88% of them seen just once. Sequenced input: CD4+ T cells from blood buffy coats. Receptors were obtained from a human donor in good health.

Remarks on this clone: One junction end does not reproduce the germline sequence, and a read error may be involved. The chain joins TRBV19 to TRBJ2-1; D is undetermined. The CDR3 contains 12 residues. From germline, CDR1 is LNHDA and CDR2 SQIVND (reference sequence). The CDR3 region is CASSISSNEQFF. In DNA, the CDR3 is TGTGCCAGTAGTATTTCCTCCAATGAGCAGTTCTTC.

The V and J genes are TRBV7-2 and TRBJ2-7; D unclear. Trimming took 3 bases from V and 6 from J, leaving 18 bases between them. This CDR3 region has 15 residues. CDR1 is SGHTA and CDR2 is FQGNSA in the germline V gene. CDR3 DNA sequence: TGTGCCAGCAGCTTGGCCGGGTATGTCTTCTCCGAGCAGTACTTC. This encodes CASSLAGYVFSEQYF.

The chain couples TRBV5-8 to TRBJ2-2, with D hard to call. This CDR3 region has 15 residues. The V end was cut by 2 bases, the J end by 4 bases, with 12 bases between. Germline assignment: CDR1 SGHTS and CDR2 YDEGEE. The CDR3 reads CASSFRLLGTGELFF. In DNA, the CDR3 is TGTGCCAGCAGCTTCAGGCTCCTGGGCACCGGGGAGCTGTTTTTT.

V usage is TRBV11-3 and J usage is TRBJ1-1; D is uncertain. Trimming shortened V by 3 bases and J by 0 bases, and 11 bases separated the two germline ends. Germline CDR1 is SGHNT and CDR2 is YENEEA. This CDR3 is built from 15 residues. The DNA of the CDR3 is TGTGCCAGCAGCTTTTCGCACAGTATGAACACTGAAGCTTTCTTT. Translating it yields CASSFSHSMNTEAFF.

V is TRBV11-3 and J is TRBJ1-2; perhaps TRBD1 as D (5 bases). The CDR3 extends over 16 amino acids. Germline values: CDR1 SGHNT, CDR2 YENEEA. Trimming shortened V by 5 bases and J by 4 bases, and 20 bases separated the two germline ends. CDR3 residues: CASSSGGGAQAYGYTF. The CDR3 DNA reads TGTGCCAGCAGCAGCGGTGGGGGAGCACAGGCCTATGGCTACACCTTC.

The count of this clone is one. The CDR3 DNA follows: TGTGCCAGCAGTTACTCTCCTAGCTCGACATACGAGCAGTACTTC. Residues: CASSYSPSSTYEQYF. The chain employs TRBV6-5 and TRBJ2-7, with a tentative D call TRBD2 (5 bases). With 0 bases removed from V and 4 bases from J, the gap between germline ends came to 13 bases. The CDR3 spans 15 residues. Germline V gene sequence: CDR1 MNHEY, CDR2 SVGAGI.

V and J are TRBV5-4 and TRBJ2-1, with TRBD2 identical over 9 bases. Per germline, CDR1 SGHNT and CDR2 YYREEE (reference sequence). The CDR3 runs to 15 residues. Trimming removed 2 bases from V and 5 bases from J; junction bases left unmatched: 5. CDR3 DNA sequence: TGTGCCAGCAGCTTAAGGCTAGCGGGGAACAATGAGCAGTTCTTC. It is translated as CASSLRLAGNNEQFF.

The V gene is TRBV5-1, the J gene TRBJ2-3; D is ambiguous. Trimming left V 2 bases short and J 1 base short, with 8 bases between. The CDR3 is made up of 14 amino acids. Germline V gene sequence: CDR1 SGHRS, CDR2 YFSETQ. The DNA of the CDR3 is TGCGCCAGCAGCTTTTTCCCGGGCACAGATACGCAGTATTTT. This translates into CASSFFPGTDTQYF.

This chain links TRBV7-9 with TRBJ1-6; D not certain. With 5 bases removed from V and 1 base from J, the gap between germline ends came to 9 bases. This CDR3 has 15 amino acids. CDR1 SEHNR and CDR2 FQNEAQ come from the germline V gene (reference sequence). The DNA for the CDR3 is TGTGCCAGCAGCGAGGTGGGTTCCTATAATTCACCCCTCCACTTT. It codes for CASSEVGSYNSPLHF.

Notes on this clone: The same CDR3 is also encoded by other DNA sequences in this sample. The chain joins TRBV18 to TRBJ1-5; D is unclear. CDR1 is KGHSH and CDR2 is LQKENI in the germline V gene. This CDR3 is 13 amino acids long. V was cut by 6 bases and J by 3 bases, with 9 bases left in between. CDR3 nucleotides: TGTGCCAGCTCGGCAGCTGTCAATCAGCCCCAGCATTTT. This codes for CASSAAVNQPQHF.

CDR3 sequence: CASSGGGQTGQPQHF. CDR3 nucleotides: TGTGCCAGCAGCGGGGGCGGCCAAACCGGTCAGCCCCAGCATTTT. The chain uses TRBV9 and TRBJ1-5; the D gene is possibly TRBD1 (5 bases). Per the germline V gene, CDR1 is SGDLS and CDR2 is YYNGEE. This CDR3 contains 15 residues. V lost 3 bases, J lost 6 bases, and 16 bases lay in between.

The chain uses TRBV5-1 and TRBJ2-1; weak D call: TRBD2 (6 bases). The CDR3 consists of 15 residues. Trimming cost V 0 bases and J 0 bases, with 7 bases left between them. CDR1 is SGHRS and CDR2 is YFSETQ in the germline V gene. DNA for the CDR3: TGCGCCAGCAGCTTGGACGGGAGCTCCTACAATGAGCAGTTCTTC. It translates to CASSLDGSSYNEQFF.